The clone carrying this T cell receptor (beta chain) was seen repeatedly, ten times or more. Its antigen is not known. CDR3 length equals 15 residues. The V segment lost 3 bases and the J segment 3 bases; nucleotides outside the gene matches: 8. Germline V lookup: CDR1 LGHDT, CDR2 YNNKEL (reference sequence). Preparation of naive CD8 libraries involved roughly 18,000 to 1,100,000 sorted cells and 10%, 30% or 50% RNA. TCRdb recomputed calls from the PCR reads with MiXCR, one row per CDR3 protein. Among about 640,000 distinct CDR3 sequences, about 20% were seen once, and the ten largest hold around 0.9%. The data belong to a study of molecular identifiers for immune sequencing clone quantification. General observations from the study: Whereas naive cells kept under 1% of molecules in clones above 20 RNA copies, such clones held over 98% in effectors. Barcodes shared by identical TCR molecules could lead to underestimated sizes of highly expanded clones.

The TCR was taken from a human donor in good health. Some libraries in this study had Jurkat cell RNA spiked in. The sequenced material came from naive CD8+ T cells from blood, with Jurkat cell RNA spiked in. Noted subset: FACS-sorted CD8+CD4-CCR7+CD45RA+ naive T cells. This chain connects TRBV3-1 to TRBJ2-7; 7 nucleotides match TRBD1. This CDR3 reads CASSHERQGHYEQYF. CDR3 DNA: TGTGCCAGCAGCCACGAACGACAGGGCCACTACGAGCAGTACTTC.